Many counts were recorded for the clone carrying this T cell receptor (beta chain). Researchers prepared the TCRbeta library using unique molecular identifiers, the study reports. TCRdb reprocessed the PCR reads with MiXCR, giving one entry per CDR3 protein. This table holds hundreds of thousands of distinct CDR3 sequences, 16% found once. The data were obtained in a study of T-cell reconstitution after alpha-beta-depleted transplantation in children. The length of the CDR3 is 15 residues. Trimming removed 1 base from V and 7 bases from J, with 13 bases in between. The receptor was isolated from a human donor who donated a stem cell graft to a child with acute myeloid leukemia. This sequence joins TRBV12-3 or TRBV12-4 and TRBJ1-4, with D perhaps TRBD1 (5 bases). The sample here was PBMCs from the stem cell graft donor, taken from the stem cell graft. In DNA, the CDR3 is TGTGCCAGCAGTTTAGGTACAGGCGGTGGTGAAAAACTGTTTTTT. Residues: CASSLGTGGGEKLFF.